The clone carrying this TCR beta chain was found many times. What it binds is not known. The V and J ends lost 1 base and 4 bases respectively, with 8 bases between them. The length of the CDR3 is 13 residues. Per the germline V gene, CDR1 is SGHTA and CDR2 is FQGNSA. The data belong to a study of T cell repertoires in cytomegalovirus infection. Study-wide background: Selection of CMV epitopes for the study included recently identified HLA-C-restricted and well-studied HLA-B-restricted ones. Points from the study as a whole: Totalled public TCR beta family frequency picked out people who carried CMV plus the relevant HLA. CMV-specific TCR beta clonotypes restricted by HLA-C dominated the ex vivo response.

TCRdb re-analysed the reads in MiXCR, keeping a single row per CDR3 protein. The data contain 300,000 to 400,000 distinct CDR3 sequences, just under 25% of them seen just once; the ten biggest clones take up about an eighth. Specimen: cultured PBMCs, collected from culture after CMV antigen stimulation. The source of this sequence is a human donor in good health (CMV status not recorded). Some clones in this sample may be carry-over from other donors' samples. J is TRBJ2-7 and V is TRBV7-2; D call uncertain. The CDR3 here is CASSLGRRYEQYV. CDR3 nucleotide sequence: TGTGCCAGCAGCTTAGGTCGTCGATACGAGCAGTACGTC.